This TCR beta chain was observed in a study of blood T cell repertoires in COVID-19. Study in general: From the United States, Italy and Spain came samples of acute and convalescent COVID-19.

Original analysis: Using reference gene primer amplification, nucleated cell counts were estimated. Produced via immunoSEQ multiplex PCR; TCRdb's table is partial and in-frame only. V, J and clone size are taken as reported in that table, and D and trimming were inferred from the DNA itself. The sample records about 210,000 clones, around 80% being singletons. V was shortened by 7 bases and J by 4 bases, with 19 bases between the two germline ends. The CDR3 length is 15 residues. CDR1 is LNHDA and CDR2 is SQIVND in the germline V gene (reference sequence). The chain is built from TRBV19 and TRBJ1-2; D may be TRBD1 (6 bases). This sequence was found in a man between 50 and 59 years old with active or convalescent COVID-19. The specimen sequenced was peripheral blood. CDR3 protein: CASKLVTDSLYGYTF. The CDR3 region has the DNA TGTGCCAGTAAGCTAGTGACGGACAGCCTCTATGGCTACACCTTC. Drawing the rest from reference TRBV19 and TRBJ1-2, the complete variable domain is DGGITQSPKYLFRKEGQNVTLSCEQNLNHDAMYWYRQDPGQGLRLIYYSQIVNDFQKGDIAEGYSVSREKKESFPLTVTSAQKNPTAFYLCASKLVTDSLYGYTFGSGTRLTVV.